This T cell receptor beta chain was recorded in a study of blood T cell repertoires in COVID-19. Original analysis: Reference gene primer amplification in the assay estimated nucleated cell counts. Profiled with immunoSEQ multiplex PCR; TCRdb holds only in-frame clones, not every one. The V and J calls and the clone size are those of that table, but D and trimming were determined from the DNA. The sample has tens of thousands of clones; around 87% are singletons. This CDR3 spans 14 amino acids. V shed 6 bases, J shed 7 bases, and the junction held 8 bases outside the gene matches. Germline values: CDR1 ENHRY, CDR2 SYGVKD.

V and J are TRBV10-3 and TRBJ1-2; 10 nucleotides align to TRBD1. This TCR came from a woman older than 75 with active or convalescent COVID-19. The sequenced material came from peripheral blood. The CDR3 protein is CAIRETGGAGGYTF. The CDR3 DNA reads as TGTGCCATCAGGGAGACAGGGGGCGCGGGTGGCTACACCTTC.